The clone carrying this TCR beta chain was detected ten times or more. The antigen remains undetermined. RNA transcripts provided the source from which TCR beta CDR3 regions were amplified. The primer set for the first-round RT-PCR of the TCR CDR3 was HTBI. TCRdb analysed the multiplex PCR reads with MiXCR anew, one entry per CDR3 protein. The table shows about 210,000 distinct CDR3 sequences, with about a sixth occurring only once. These data come from a study of T cells in Graves' hyperthyroidism and ophthalmopathy. Broader study findings: Blood also carried most thyroid clonotypes expanded above 0.001.

Germline V gene lookup returns CDR1 LGHDT and CDR2 YNNKEL (reference sequence). The CDR3 contains 14 residues. Between the trimmed V and J ends, which lost 4 bases and 5 bases, there was a span of 14 bases. The patients, who ranged from 18 to 65 in age, presented with newly diagnosed hyperthyroidism lasting under 2 months. Uncontrolled infection, other autoimmune disease, pregnancy or lactation excluded patients. V gene TRBV3-1 combines with J gene TRBJ2-5; the D gene could be TRBD1 or TRBD2 (5 bases each). Specimen: blood. The clonotype originates from a man aged 50 to 59 with Graves' hyperthyroidism. The CDR3 nucleotides are TGTGCCAGCAGCCTTCGGGGACCGCGGGAGACCCAGTACTTC. As protein: CASSLRGPRETQYF.